This TCR beta chain is from a study of STAT5B mutations in CD4+ large granular lymphocyte leukemia. How the authors handled the data: Lowest detectable productive clonotype frequency was 2.59 x 10-5. Generated by immunoSEQ multiplex PCR, the TCRdb table keeps only in-frame clones and is missing some. V and J calls plus clone size are reproduced from that table; the DNA served to infer D and trimming. The sample gives about 30,000 clones, 71% of which show up once; over 0.4% is in the top ten. CDR1 LNHDA and CDR2 SQIVND come from the germline V gene (reference sequence). V was clipped by 1 base and J by 6 bases, with 9 bases between them. The CDR3 is made up of 14 amino acids.

The chain is built from TRBV19 and TRBJ2-2; unclear D gene. The sequenced material came from CD4+ T cells from blood buffy coats. The clonotype was recovered from a human donor in good health. The CDR3 DNA sequence: TGTGCCAGTAGTATAGGGACGGATCCCGGGGAGCTGTTTTTT. Protein: CASSIGTDPGELFF.